This T cell receptor beta chain stems from a study of brain T cells in children with intractable seizures. The CDR3 totals 15 residues. Trimming shortened V by 1 base and J by 7 bases, and 11 bases separated the two germline ends. CDR1 is MNHEY and CDR2 is SMNVEV in the germline V gene (reference sequence). This clone occurred once. Measured with immunoSEQ multiplex PCR; TCRdb has only the in-frame clones, and not every one. Seen here are 78,000 or so clones, around nine tenths observed once, and the top ten hold roughly a quarter. This sequence joins TRBV27 and TRBJ1-6, with a weak D call TRBD1 (6 bases). The TCR comes from a girl aged 2 to 9 with Rasmussen encephalitis and intractable seizures. Specimen: peripheral blood, collected at surgery. CDR3 region: CASSLYQGSNSPLHF. CDR3 bases: TGTGCCAGCAGTTTATATCAGGGGTCGAATTCACCCCTCCACTTT.